The sequence of this T cell receptor beta chain was determined in a study of T cells in tumors after PD-1 blockade. Study information: Patients received pembrolizumab 200 mg every 3 weeks or cemiplimab 350 mg every 2 weeks.

The CDR3 spans 13 residues. The germline V gene encodes CDR1 MNHNY and CDR2 SVGAGI (reference sequence). The V end lost 2 bases, the J end lost 5 bases, and 9 bases lay between the germline ends. Assay: immunoSEQ multiplex PCR; the TCRdb copy retains only in-frame clones and omits some. The sample contains 45,000 to 60,000 clones, 79% of which appear only once. The TCR originated in a human donor with advanced basal cell or squamous cell carcinoma (not recorded which). V is TRBV6-6 and J is TRBJ2-5; no clear D. This sample comprised PBMCs, obtained before anti-PD-1 therapy. The CDR3 bases are TGTGCCAGCAGTTACAGTCGGATTGAGACCCAGTACTTC. Its translation is CASSYSRIETQYF.